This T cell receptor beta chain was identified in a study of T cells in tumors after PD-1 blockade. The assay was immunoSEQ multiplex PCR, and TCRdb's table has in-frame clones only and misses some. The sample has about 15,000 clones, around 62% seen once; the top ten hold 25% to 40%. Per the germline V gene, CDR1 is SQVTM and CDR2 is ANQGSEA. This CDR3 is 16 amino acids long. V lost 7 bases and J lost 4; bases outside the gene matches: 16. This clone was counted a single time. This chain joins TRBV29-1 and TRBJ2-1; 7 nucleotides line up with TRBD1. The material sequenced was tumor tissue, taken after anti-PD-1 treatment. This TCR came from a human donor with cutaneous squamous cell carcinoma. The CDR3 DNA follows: TGCAGCGCCCACCAAGGCGACAGGGTCAGGTACAATGAGCAGTTCTTC. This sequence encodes CSAHQGDRVRYNEQFF.